This T cell receptor (beta chain) was captured in a study of T cells expressing NK-cell markers. Study-wide background: The TCR beta repertoires originated in sorted CD3+CD56+NKG2C+, CD3+CD56+NKG2C- and CD3+CD56-NKG2C+ T cells. Notes on the study in general: Of the CD8+ T cells in five or six donors, about 1.0-7.0% belonged to dominant NKG2C+ clonotypes.

TCRdb re-called the 5' RACE reads; one entry per CDR3 protein, DNA not given. The sample data list roughly 390,000 distinct CDR3 sequences. The CDR3 is made up of 15 amino acids. Germline CDR1 LGHNA, CDR2 YNFKEQ. Note on this clonotype: Its antigen is still unknown.

This TCR derives from a man between 18 and 69 years old in good health. The chain is built from TRBV4-2 and TRBJ2-1; TCRdb's assignment of TRBD1 cannot be checked, as there is no DNA. The sequencing input was blood T cells: a sorted CD56 or NKG2C T cell subset, CD4+ or CD8+ T cells, or bulk PBMC T cells (not recorded which). This CDR3 reads CASSQVRQLYNEQFF.